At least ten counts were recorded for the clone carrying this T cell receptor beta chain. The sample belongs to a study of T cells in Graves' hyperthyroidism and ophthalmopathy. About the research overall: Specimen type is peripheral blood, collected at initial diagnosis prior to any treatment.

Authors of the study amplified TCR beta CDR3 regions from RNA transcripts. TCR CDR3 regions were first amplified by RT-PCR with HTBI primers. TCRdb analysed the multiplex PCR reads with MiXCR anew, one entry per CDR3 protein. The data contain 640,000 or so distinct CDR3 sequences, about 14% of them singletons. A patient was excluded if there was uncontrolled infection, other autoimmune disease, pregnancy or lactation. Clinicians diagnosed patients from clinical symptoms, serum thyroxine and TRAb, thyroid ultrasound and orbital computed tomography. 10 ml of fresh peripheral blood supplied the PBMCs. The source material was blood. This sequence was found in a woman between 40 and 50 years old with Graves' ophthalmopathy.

The chain's CDR3 is CAWSMGTATEAFF. CDR3 nucleotide sequence: TGTGCCTGGAGTATGGGGACAGCCACTGAAGCTTTCTTT. J is TRBJ1-1 and V is TRBV30; 7 bases match TRBD1. Germline values: CDR1 GTSNPN, CDR2 SVGIG (reference sequence). The CDR3 is 13 residues long. Unmatched junction bases numbered 4, after V lost 2 bases and J lost 4 bases.